This T cell receptor (beta chain) was identified during a study of identical twins. Points from the study as a whole: Zero-insertion analyses could be partly confounded by invariant MAIT and iNKT cells.

One entry per CDR3 protein results from TCRdb running MiXCR on the 5' RACE reads. The profile shows a few hundred thousand distinct CDR3 sequences, roughly 9.9% of them singletons. To note about this clonotype: Its specificity is not known.

This sample also appeared in a second study, on yellow fever vaccine responses in identical twins.

Sequencing was performed on PBMCs. The origin of this receptor is a young woman in good health.

Here the CDR3 reads CASSLDSAGGEQYF. The CDR3, as DNA: TGTGCCAGCAGCTTAGATTCTGCGGGGGGCGAGCAGTACTTC. The chain couples TRBV13 to TRBJ2-7; TRBD2 agrees at 8 bases. The V gene end was trimmed by 1 base and the J gene end by 6 bases; junction bases not matched to a gene: 5. The CDR3 is 14 amino acids. Germline V lookup: CDR1 PRHDT, CDR2 FYEKMQ (reference sequence). The full variable domain, in which reference TRBV13 and TRBJ2-7 provide the parts outside the CDR3, is AAGVIQSPRHLIKEKRETATLKCYPIPRHDTVYWYQQGPGQDPQFLISFYEKMQSDKGSIPDRFSAQQFSDYHSELNMSSLELGDSALYFCASSLDSAGGEQYFGPGTRLTVT.